This entry lists 4 T cell receptor beta chains sequenced from one sample in a study of spatial heterogeneity in lung cancer. MiXCR, run by TCRdb on the 5' RACE reads, gives a single entry per CDR3 protein. The sample includes more than 60,000 distinct CDR3 sequences, under 7.5% of them seen just once. Documented time point: sample taken at primary tumor resection. Sequenced here: PBMCs, sampled at surgery. The receptors shown here come from a female donor with early-stage non-small cell lung cancer.

This clonotype has just a few counts. The rearrangement links TRBV9 to TRBJ2-7, with 8 bases identical to TRBD1. V dropped 4 bases and J dropped 1; count of bases not matched to a gene: 16. The germline V gene encodes CDR1 SGDLS and CDR2 YYNGEE. This CDR3 has 18 amino acids. The CDR3 region has the DNA TGTGCCAGCAGCCCGCCGCCTGGGGGGAGACAGGGGTCCTACGAGCAGTACTTC. This translates into CASSPPPGGRQGSYEQYF.

This chain joins TRBV12-3 or TRBV12-4 and TRBJ1-3; TRBD1 agrees at 8 bases. V was pared by 7 bases and J by 3 bases, with 5 bases of the junction left unmatched. The CDR3 has 14 amino acids. The CDR3 bases are TGTGCCAGCAAAATACAGGGGGTTGGAAACACCATATATTTT. Protein product: CASKIQGVGNTIYF.

This clonotype was detected many times. The rearrangement uses TRBV12-3 or TRBV12-4 and TRBJ2-2; D might be TRBD1 (5 bases). CDR3 length: 15 amino acids. V was pared by 3 bases and J by 1 base, with 9 bases between. The CDR3: CASSLRQGNTGELFF. The CDR3 DNA is TGTGCCAGCAGTTTGCGGCAGGGGAACACCGGGGAGCTGTTTTTT.

Ten or more counts support this clonotype. This rearrangement joins TRBV28 to TRBJ2-7; D uncertain. The length of the CDR3 is 14 residues. CDR1 is MDHEN and CDR2 is SYDVKM in the germline V gene. Trimming pared 6 bases from V and 4 bases from J, leaving 16 bases between. The CDR3 nucleotides are TGTGCCAGCAGCCCCCCCGGCCCCGGTTACGAGCAGTACGTC. Translated: CASSPPGPGYEQYV.